The source of this T cell receptor (beta chain) is a study of T cell repertoires in cytomegalovirus infection (dated by TCRdb to the late 2010s). Turning to the overall study: Donor HLA type was relevant to the analysis, because carriage of CMV infection together with the matching HLA type was indicated by public TCR beta signatures. On the study overall, not on this receptor specifically: The ex vivo response was dominated by HLA-C-restricted CMV-specific TCR beta clonotypes, which also provided the single most frequent clonotype in two of eight donors. In both this cohort and an independent cohort of several hundred donors, the cumulative frequency of public TCR beta family members distinguished carriers of CMV infection plus the relevant HLA type.

Sequencing instrument: Illumina HiSeq 1500. TCRdb ran its own pipeline on the public reads, namely fastp trimming at Q25 and MiXCR clone calling, and kept in-frame beta chains. CDR3 protein duplicates are merged, each entry listing the most common genes and DNA. Present in this sample are about 400,000 distinct CDR3 sequences, about a sixth of which were seen just once. The top ten constitute around 8.6% of the sample. Per the germline V gene, SNHLY is the CDR1 and FYNNEI is the CDR2. V drops 7 bases and J drops 2 bases, leaving 12 bases in between. The CDR3 numbers 14 residues from cysteine through phenylalanine. Here the CDR3 DNA is all that survives: 42 bases in frame from base 1. For this clonotype: What this receptor recognizes is not known. Qualities for individual bases were not recorded, and no much larger clone is one base off.

This receptor was taken from a human donor in good health (CMV status not recorded). Some clones in this sample may be carry-over from other donors' samples. The chain couples TRBV2 to TRBJ1-5; 5 matching bases give a weak D call of TRBD1. Source material: PBMCs. For the CDR3, the sequence is CASTEGFGNQPQHF. The DNA is as follows: TGTGCCAGCACTGAGGGGTTTGGCAATCAGCCCCAGCATTTT.